This TCR beta chain originates from a study of blood T cell repertoires in COVID-19 (dated by TCRdb to 2020 to 2022). Regarding the complete study: Samples from collaborators originated in the United States, Italy and Spain and spanned both the acute and convalescent phases of COVID-19. Nearly every sample came with metadata listing a de-identified subject ID, COVID-19 status, age in years and sex. The material from the prospective study consisted of cDNA or gDNA derived from T cells, B-cell-depleted T cells, or PBMCs. The dataset comprised deeply sampled blood TCRbeta repertoires from subjects exposed to, actively infected with, or recovered from COVID-19. The repertoires were released in a freely available public database intended as a resource for research on the immune response to SARS-CoV-2. Samples were obtained from the ongoing ImmuneRACE study (first 160 participants) and from 1,000 to 1,500 subjects provided by 6 global collaborators. Where available, HLA class I and class II types were taken from metadata supplied by the sample provider and were not determined by assay-based typing.

The paper's findings and limits, for the study overall: The amount of clinical and demographic metadata varied by source and participant and was provided uncurated.

After removal of 3 bases from V and 7 bases from J, the junction retains 7 bases not matched to a gene. The germline V gene sets CDR1 to SGHRS and CDR2 to YFSETQ. Including the terminal cysteine and phenylalanine, the CDR3 comprises 15 residues. Solely the CDR3 DNA is kept, with 45 bases framed from the first base. The immunoSEQ Assay, a bias-controlled multiplex PCR, was used to amplify TCRbeta CDR3 regions from genomic DNA. The original methods were these. The number of nucleated cells in each sample was estimated by amplification of reference gene primers within the assay. Sequence reads were collapsed and filtered to measure the absolute abundance of every unique TCRbeta CDR3 rearrangement. For each sample, productive Simpson clonality was calculated by taking the square root of Simpson's diversity index across productive rearrangements. TCRdb provides this immuneACCESS table in a form limited to in-frame rearrangements. Some clones are lacking; in checked studies, under half of them reflect an unresolved V gene, and why the rest are absent is not known. V, J and clone size were drawn from that table, and D and trimming were deduced from the DNA. Present in this sample are 150,000 to 200,000 clones, approximately 83% of which were seen just once. The top ten hold about 3.3% of the sample.

Comment on this clone: It has no known antigen specificity. No base quality information exists; no much larger clone differs at one position.

The collaborating institutions used their own protocols to collect whole blood in K2EDTA tubes. Collaborator samples were shipped for TCRbeta analysis as frozen whole blood, isolated PBMCs, or DNA extracted from either sample type. Sequenced sample: peripheral blood. This receptor chain uses TRBV5-1 and TRBJ2-1; 10 junctional bases match TRBD1. This receptor was taken from a man in his 60s with acute or convalescent COVID-19. At the DNA level, the sequence is TGCGCCAGCAGCTCCCGGGACAGGGGTTCAAATGAGCAGTTCTTC. Its protein reads: CASSSRDRGSNEQFF.